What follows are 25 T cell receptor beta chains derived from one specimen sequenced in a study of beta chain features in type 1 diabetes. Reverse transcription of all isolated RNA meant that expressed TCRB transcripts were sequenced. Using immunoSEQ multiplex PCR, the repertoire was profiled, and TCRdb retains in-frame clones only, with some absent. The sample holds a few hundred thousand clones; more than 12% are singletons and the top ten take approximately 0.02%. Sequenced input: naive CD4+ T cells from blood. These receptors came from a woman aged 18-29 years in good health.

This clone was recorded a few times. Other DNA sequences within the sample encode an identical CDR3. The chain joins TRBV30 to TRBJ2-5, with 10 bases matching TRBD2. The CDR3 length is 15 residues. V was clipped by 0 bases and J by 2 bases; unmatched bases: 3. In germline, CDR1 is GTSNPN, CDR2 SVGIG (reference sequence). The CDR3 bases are TGTGCCTGGAGTGTAGGTAGCGGGAGGCAAGAGACCCAGTACTTC. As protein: CAWSVGSGRQETQYF. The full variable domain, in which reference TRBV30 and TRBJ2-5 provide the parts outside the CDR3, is SQTIHQWPATLVQPVGSPLSLECTVEGTSNPNLYWYRQAAGRGLQLLFYSVGIGQISSEVPQNLSASRPQDRQFILSSKKLLLSDSGFYLCAWSVGSGRQETQYFGPGTRLLVL.

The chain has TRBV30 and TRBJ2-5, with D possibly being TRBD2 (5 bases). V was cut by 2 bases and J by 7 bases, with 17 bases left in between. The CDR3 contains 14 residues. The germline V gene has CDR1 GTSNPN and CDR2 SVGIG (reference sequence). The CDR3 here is CAWSRELVSGTQYF. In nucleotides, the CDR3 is TGTGCCTGGAGTAGAGAACTAGTCTCAGGGACCCAGTACTTC.

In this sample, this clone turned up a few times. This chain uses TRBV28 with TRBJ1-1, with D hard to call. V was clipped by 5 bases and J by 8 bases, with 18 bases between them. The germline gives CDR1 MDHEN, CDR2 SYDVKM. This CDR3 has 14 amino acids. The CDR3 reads CASSVYRTSGEAFF. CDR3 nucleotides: TGTGCCAGCAGTGTCTACCGGACCTCGGGAGAAGCTTTCTTT.

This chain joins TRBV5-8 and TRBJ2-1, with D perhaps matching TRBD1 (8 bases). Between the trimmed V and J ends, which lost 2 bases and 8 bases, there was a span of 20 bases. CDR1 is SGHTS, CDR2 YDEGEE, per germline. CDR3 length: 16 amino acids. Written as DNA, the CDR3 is TGTGCCAGCAGCTTAGGGACAGGTTCTGCGGGGGATGAGCAGTTCTTC. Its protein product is CASSLGTGSAGDEQFF.

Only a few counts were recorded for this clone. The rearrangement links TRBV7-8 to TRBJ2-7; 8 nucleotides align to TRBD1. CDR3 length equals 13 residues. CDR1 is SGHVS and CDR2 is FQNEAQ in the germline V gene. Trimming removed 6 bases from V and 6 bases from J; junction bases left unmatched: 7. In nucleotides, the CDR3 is TGTGCCAGCAGTGTCAGGGGGCGGTTCGAGCAGTACTTC. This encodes CASSVRGRFEQYF.

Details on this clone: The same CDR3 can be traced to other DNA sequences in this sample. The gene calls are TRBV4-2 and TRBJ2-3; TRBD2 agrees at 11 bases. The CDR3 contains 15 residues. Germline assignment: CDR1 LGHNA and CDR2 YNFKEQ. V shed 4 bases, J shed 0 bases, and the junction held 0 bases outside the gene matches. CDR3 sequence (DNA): TGTGCCAGCAGCCGGACTAGCGGGAGCACAGATACGCAGTATTTT. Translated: CASSRTSGSTDTQYF.

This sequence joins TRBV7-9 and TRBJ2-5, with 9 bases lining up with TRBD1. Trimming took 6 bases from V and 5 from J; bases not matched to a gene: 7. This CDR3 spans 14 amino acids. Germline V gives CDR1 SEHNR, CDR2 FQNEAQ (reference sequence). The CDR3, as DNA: TGTGCCAGCAGACACAGGACAGGGGAGGAGACCCAGTACTTC. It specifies CASRHRTGEETQYF. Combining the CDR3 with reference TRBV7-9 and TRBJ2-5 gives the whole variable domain DTGVSQNPRHKITKRGQNVTFRCDPISEHNRLYWYRQTLGQGPEFLTYFQNEAQLEKSRLLSDRFSAERPKGSFSTLEIQRTEQGDSAMYLCASRHRTGEETQYFGPGTRLLVL.

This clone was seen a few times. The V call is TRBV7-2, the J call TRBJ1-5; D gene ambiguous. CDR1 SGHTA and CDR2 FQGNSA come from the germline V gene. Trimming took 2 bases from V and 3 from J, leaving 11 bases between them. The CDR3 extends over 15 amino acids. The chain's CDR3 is CASSLMAADNQPQHF. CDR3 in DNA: TGTGCCAGCAGCTTAATGGCGGCAGACAATCAGCCCCAGCATTTT.

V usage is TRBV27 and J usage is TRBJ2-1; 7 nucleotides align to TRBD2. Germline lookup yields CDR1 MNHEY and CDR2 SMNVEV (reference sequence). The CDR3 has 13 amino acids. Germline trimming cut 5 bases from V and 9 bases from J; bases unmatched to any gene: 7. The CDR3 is CASSGGDYFEQFF. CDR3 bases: TGTGCCAGCAGTGGAGGGGACTACTTTGAGCAGTTCTTC.

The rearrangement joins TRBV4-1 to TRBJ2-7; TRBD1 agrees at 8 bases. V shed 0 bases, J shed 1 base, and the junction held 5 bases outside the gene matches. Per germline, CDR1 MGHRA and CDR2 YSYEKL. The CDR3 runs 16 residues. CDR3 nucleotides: TGCGCCAGCAGCCAAGATGACAGGGGTTTTTCCTACGAGCAGTACTTC. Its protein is CASSQDDRGFSYEQYF.

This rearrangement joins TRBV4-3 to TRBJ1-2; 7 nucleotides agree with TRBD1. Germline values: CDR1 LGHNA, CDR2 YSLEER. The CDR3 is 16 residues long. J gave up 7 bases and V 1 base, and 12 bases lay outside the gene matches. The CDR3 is CASSQVDRAGLGGYTF. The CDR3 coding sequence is TGCGCCAGCAGCCAAGTCGACAGGGCTGGTCTGGGTGGCTACACCTTC.

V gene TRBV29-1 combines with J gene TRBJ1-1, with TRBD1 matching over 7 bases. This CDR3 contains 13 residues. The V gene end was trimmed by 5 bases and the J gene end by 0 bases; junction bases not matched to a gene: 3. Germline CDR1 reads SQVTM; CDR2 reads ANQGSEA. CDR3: CSVMGQMNTEAFF. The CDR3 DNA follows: TGCAGCGTTATGGGACAGATGAACACTGAAGCTTTCTTT.

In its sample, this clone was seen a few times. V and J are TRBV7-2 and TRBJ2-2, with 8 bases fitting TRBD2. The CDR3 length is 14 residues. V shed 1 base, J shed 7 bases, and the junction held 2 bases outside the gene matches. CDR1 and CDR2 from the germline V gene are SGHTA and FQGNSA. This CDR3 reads CASSLGGRIGELFF. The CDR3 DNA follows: TGTGCCAGCAGCTTAGGCGGGAGGATCGGGGAGCTGTTTTTT.

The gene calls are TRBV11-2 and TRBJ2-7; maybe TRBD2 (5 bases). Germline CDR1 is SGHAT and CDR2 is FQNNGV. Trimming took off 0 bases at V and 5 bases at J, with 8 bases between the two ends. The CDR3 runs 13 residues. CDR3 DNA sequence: TGTGCCAGCAGCTTAGATCGGGGAGACGAGCAGTACTTC. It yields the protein CASSLDRGDEQYF.

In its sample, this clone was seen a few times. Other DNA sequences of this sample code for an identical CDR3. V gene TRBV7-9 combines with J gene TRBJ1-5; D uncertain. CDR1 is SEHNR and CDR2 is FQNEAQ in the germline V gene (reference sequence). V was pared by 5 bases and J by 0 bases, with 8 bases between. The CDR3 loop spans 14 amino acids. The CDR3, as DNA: TGTGCCAGCAGCCCAGATTATAGCAATCAGCCCCAGCATTTT. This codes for CASSPDYSNQPQHF.

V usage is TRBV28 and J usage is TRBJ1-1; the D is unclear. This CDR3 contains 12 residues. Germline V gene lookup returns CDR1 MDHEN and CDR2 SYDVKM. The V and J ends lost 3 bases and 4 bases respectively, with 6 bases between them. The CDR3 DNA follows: TGTGCCAGCAGTTTCATTTTCACTGAAGCTTTCTTT. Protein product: CASSFIFTEAFF.

The CDR3 region has the DNA TGTGCCAGTAGCCGACAACACCCTCCCCTCTCTGGGGCCAACGTCCTGACTTTC. Amino acids: CASSRQHPPLSGANVLTF. V is TRBV19 and J is TRBJ2-6; D gene uncertain. This CDR3 is built from 18 residues. Trimming cost V 6 bases and J 0 bases, with 18 bases left between them. Germline values: CDR1 LNHDA, CDR2 SQIVND (reference sequence).

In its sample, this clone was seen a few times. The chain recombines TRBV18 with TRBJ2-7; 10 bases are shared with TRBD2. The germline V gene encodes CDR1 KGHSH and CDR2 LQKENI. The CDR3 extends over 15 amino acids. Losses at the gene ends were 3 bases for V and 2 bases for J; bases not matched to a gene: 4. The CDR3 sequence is CASSPSSGRPYEQYF. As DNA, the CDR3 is TGTGCCAGCTCACCTTCTAGCGGGAGACCCTACGAGCAGTACTTC. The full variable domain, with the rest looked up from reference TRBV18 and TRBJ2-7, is NAGVMQNPRHLVRRRGQEARLRCSPMKGHSHVYWYRQLPEEGLKFMVYLQKENIIDESGMPKERFSAEFPKEGPSILRIQQVVRGDSAAYFCASSPSSGRPYEQYFGPGTRLTVT.

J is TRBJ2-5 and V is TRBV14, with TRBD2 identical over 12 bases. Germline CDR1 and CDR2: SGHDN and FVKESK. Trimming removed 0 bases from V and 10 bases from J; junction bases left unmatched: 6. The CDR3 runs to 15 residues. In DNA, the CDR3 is TGTGCCAGCAGCCAAGATGGGCTAGCGGGAGGGGACCAGTACTTC. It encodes CASSQDGLAGGDQYF.

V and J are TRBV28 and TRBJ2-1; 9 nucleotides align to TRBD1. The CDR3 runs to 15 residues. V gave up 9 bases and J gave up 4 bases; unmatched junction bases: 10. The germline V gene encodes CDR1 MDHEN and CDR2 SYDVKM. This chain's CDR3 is CASFRGTGSYNEQFF. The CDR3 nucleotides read TGTGCCAGTTTTAGAGGGACAGGGTCGTACAATGAGCAGTTCTTC.

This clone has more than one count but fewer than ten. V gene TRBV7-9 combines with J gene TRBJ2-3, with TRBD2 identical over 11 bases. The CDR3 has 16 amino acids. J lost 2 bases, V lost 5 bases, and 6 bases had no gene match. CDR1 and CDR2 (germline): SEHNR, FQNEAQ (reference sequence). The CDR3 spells CASSTWTSGYTDTQYF. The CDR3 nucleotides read TGTGCCAGCAGCACCTGGACTAGCGGGTACACAGATACGCAGTATTTT.

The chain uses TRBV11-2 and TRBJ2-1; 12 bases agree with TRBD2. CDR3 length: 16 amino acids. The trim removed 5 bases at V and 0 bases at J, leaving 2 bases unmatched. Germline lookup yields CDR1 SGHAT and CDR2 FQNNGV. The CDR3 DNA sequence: TGTGCCAGCAGCCCGGGACTAGCGGGCTCCTACAATGAGCAGTTCTTC. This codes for CASSPGLAGSYNEQFF.

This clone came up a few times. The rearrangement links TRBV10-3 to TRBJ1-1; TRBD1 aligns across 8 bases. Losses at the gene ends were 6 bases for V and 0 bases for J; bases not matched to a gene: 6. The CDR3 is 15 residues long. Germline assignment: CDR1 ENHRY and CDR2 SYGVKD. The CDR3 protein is CAISPGQGMNTEAFF. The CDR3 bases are TGTGCCATCAGCCCCGGACAGGGTATGAACACTGAAGCTTTCTTT.

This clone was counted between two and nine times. The CDR3 spells CASSPHQTSGAQYF. CDR3 nucleotide sequence: TGTGCCAGCAGCCCCCATCAGACTAGCGGGGCTCAGTACTTC. This rearrangement joins TRBV11-3 to TRBJ2-4; the match to TRBD2 covers 11 bases. The CDR3 is 14 amino acids. With V trimmed by 5 bases and J by 12 bases, 9 bases remained unmatched. Per germline, CDR1 SGHNT and CDR2 YENEEA.

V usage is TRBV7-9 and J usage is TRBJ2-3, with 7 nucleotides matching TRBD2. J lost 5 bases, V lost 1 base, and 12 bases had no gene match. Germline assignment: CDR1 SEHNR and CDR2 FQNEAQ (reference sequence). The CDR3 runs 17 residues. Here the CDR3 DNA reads TGTGCCAGCAGCTTAGAAGTCGCGGGAGTACCCCTAGATACGCAGTATTTT. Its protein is CASSLEVAGVPLDTQYF.